Listed below are T cell receptor beta chains from one sample, sequenced in a study of cytomegalovirus exposure and HLA in healthy donors. Only in-frame clones appear in the TCRdb table, and some are missing; sequencing was by immunoSEQ multiplex PCR. The sample consists of around 350,000 clones, approximately 90% of them appearing once. The specimen was PBMCs. The receptors were gathered from a woman between 18 and 29 years old in good health and CMV-seronegative. Each CDR3 is given with its conserved first and last residue. The D gene is left open where the match is weak. Some rows mark clone size as missing; the rest say once, few, many or name a class of expanded clone.

j_call: TRBJ2-7; clone_size: NA; v_call: TRBV27; d_call: NA; cdr3_nt: TGTGCCAGCAGTTTGGTGTTCTCACCTGCTACGGTGCAGTACTTC; cdr3_aa: CASSLVFSPATVQYF
j_call: TRBJ1-2; clone_size: NA; v_call: TRBV29-1; d_call: NA; cdr3_nt: TGCAGCGTTGAACCGGGGAACTATGGCTACACCTTC; cdr3_aa: CSVEPGNYGYTF
j_call: TRBJ2-2; clone_size: few; v_call: TRBV30; d_call: NA; cdr3_nt: TGTGCCTGGCAAAGGGGGAACACCGGGGAGCTGTTTTTT; cdr3_aa: CAWQRGNTGELFF
j_call: TRBJ1-2; clone_size: few; v_call: TRBV6-1; d_call: NA; cdr3_nt: TGTGCCAGCAGTGAAGCGCGGAGGGGACCAAACTATGGCTACACCTTC; cdr3_aa: CASSEARRGPNYGYTF
j_call: TRBJ2-7; clone_size: few; v_call: TRBV7-9; d_call: NA; cdr3_nt: TGTGCCAGCAGCCCAGGATCGACAGTACGGATCCACGAGCAGTACTTC; cdr3_aa: CASSPGSTVRIHEQYF
j_call: TRBJ1-1; clone_size: once; v_call: TRBV30; d_call: NA; cdr3_nt: TGTGCCTGGAGTTGGGGGCTGAACACTGAAGCTTTCTTT; cdr3_aa: CAWSWGLNTEAFF
j_call: TRBJ2-7; clone_size: NA; v_call: TRBV13; d_call: TRBD1; cdr3_nt: TGTGCCAGCAGCCCTAGGGACAGGCCGGGGTACGAGCAGTACTTC; cdr3_aa: CASSPRDRPGYEQYF
j_call: TRBJ2-2; clone_size: NA; v_call: TRBV11-2; d_call: NA; cdr3_nt: TGTGCCAGCAGCTTAGGTTACTCCCTAGGGGCCGGGGAGCTGTTTTTT; cdr3_aa: CASSLGYSLGAGELFF
j_call: TRBJ2-7; clone_size: NA; v_call: TRBV6-5; d_call: NA; cdr3_nt: TGTGCCAGCAGTTACTCGGGCAGACAGTACGAGCAGTACTTC; cdr3_aa: CASSYSGRQYEQYF
j_call: TRBJ2-1; clone_size: NA; v_call: TRBV15; d_call: NA; cdr3_nt: TGTGCCACCAGCAGAGTCGGTTTCTACAATGAGCAGTTCTTC; cdr3_aa: CATSRVGFYNEQFF
j_call: TRBJ2-5; clone_size: NA; v_call: TRBV19; d_call: NA; cdr3_nt: TGTGCCAGTAGTATAGATCTAGAGACCCAGTACTTC; cdr3_aa: CASSIDLETQYF
j_call: TRBJ1-3; clone_size: NA; v_call: TRBV6-5; d_call: NA; cdr3_nt: TGTGCCAGCAGTCTCGGTGATTATATGGGAAACACCATATATTTT; cdr3_aa: CASSLGDYMGNTIYF
j_call: TRBJ2-2; clone_size: once; v_call: TRBV2; d_call: NA; cdr3_nt: TGTGCCAGCAGTCCTCTGCAGGGCCCCGGGGAGCTGTTTTTT; cdr3_aa: CASSPLQGPGELFF
j_call: TRBJ2-1; clone_size: once; v_call: TRBV27; d_call: TRBD1; cdr3_nt: TGTGCCAGCAGTTTAACAGGGGACAATGAGCAGTTCTTC; cdr3_aa: CASSLTGDNEQFF
j_call: TRBJ2-1; clone_size: NA; v_call: TRBV6-1; d_call: TRBD2; cdr3_nt: TGTGCCAGCAGAGGACTAGCGTCATACAATGAGCAGTTCTTC; cdr3_aa: CASRGLASYNEQFF
j_call: TRBJ2-2; clone_size: NA; v_call: TRBV28; d_call: NA; cdr3_nt: TGTGCCAGCAGTTTATTTTCGTACAGGACAGACCACGGGGAGCTGTTTTTT; cdr3_aa: CASSLFSYRTDHGELFF
j_call: TRBJ2-2; clone_size: once; v_call: TRBV7-2; d_call: TRBD2; cdr3_nt: TGTGCCAGCAGCTTAAATCTAGCGGGAGGGTTCACCGGGGAGCTGTTTTTT; cdr3_aa: CASSLNLAGGFTGELFF
j_call: TRBJ2-1; clone_size: NA; v_call: TRBV19; d_call: NA; cdr3_nt: TGTGCCAGTAGCGACGGACTGTACAATGAGCAGTTCTTC; cdr3_aa: CASSDGLYNEQFF
j_call: TRBJ2-2; clone_size: NA; v_call: TRBV5-1; d_call: NA; cdr3_nt: TGCGCCAGCAGTGGCCTGGACACCGGGGAGCTGTTTTTT; cdr3_aa: CASSGLDTGELFF
j_call: TRBJ1-5; clone_size: NA; v_call: TRBV30; d_call: NA; cdr3_nt: TGTGCCTGGGGCCAGGCCCACAATCAGCCCCAGCATTTT; cdr3_aa: CAWGQAHNQPQHF
j_call: TRBJ2-2; clone_size: NA; v_call: TRBV10-3; d_call: NA; cdr3_nt: TGTGCCATCAGTGATAATGGACAGACCGGGGAGCTGTTTTTT; cdr3_aa: CAISDNGQTGELFF
j_call: TRBJ1-2; clone_size: few; v_call: TRBV6-6; d_call: NA; cdr3_nt: TGTGCCAGCTCGGAGAGCGCGTTTGGCTACACCTTC; cdr3_aa: CASSESAFGYTF
j_call: TRBJ2-5; clone_size: NA; v_call: TRBV4-1; d_call: TRBD1; cdr3_nt: TGCGCCAGCAGCCAAGATGTGCCGACAGGGGTGCGGGAGACCCAGTACTTC; cdr3_aa: CASSQDVPTGVRETQYF
j_call: TRBJ1-1; clone_size: few; v_call: TRBV5-1; d_call: NA; cdr3_nt: TGCGCCAGCAGCTTTGGCAGGGGCGGCACTGAAGCTTTCTTT; cdr3_aa: CASSFGRGGTEAFF
j_call: TRBJ2-1; clone_size: NA; v_call: TRBV7-8; d_call: NA; cdr3_nt: TGTGCCAGCAGCTTAGAAGTGGTGGGGGGGCCGATCACCCATGAGCAGTTCTTC; cdr3_aa: CASSLEVVGGPITHEQFF
j_call: TRBJ2-2; clone_size: NA; v_call: TRBV6-1; d_call: NA; cdr3_nt: TGTGCCAGCAGTGAAGTGGAGCCAGTCACCGGGGAGCTGTTTTTT; cdr3_aa: CASSEVEPVTGELFF
j_call: TRBJ1-1; clone_size: few; v_call: TRBV5-1; d_call: NA; cdr3_nt: TGCGCCAGCAGCTTGGGGGCCGGCCTTGAAGCTTTCTTT; cdr3_aa: CASSLGAGLEAFF
j_call: TRBJ2-7; clone_size: NA; v_call: TRBV5-1; d_call: TRBD1; cdr3_nt: TGCGCCAGCAGCTTGGCGGGACAGGGCTACGAGCAGTACTTC; cdr3_aa: CASSLAGQGYEQYF
j_call: TRBJ2-7; clone_size: NA; v_call: TRBV14; d_call: NA; cdr3_nt: TGTGCCAGCAGCGGATCGGGTGAAGCCTACGAGCAGTACTTC; cdr3_aa: CASSGSGEAYEQYF
j_call: TRBJ2-3; clone_size: NA; v_call: TRBV29-1; d_call: TRBD2; cdr3_nt: TGCAGCGTTGTGATTAGCGGGGGGGCAAATACGCAGTATTTT; cdr3_aa: CSVVISGGANTQYF
j_call: TRBJ2-1; clone_size: NA; v_call: TRBV4-1; d_call: NA; cdr3_nt: TGCGCCAGCAGCCAAGCTCCCGCTAGCGCATCCTACAATGAGCAGTTCTTC; cdr3_aa: CASSQAPASASYNEQFF
j_call: TRBJ2-3; clone_size: NA; v_call: TRBV6-4; d_call: TRBD1; cdr3_nt: TGTGCCAGCAGCAAGACAGGGGAACCAGATACGCAGTATTTT; cdr3_aa: CASSKTGEPDTQYF
j_call: TRBJ2-7; clone_size: NA; v_call: TRBV28; d_call: TRBD1; cdr3_nt: TGTGCCAGCAGTCAAGAGGGGACAGGAGCCTACGAGCAGTACTTC; cdr3_aa: CASSQEGTGAYEQYF
j_call: TRBJ1-2; clone_size: NA; v_call: TRBV5-8; d_call: TRBD1; cdr3_nt: TGTGCCAGCAGCCCCGACAGGGTCGGGGCCAACTATGGCTACACCTTC; cdr3_aa: CASSPDRVGANYGYTF
j_call: TRBJ2-7; clone_size: NA; v_call: TRBV5-5; d_call: TRBD1; cdr3_nt: TGTGCCAGCAGTAGGACAGGGAACCCCCGCGAGCAGTACTTC; cdr3_aa: CASSRTGNPREQYF
j_call: TRBJ2-7; clone_size: NA; v_call: TRBV7-8; d_call: TRBD1; cdr3_nt: TGTGCCAGCAGCTTCGGGACAGCCCTCTACGAGCAGTACTTC; cdr3_aa: CASSFGTALYEQYF
j_call: TRBJ1-2; clone_size: NA; v_call: TRBV29-1; d_call: TRBD1; cdr3_nt: TGCAGCGTGTTGGACAGGGACATCTATGGCTACACCTTC; cdr3_aa: CSVLDRDIYGYTF
j_call: TRBJ1-4; clone_size: NA; v_call: TRBV4-1; d_call: NA; cdr3_nt: TGCGCCAGCAGCAAACCCGCGGGACCCGTGGAGGAAAAACTGTTTTTT; cdr3_aa: CASSKPAGPVEEKLFF
j_call: TRBJ2-7; clone_size: once; v_call: TRBV9; d_call: NA; cdr3_nt: TGTGCCAGCAGCGTATCAACTACGGAGGGCTACGAGCAGTACTTC; cdr3_aa: CASSVSTTEGYEQYF
j_call: TRBJ2-1; clone_size: once; v_call: TRBV6-1; d_call: TRBD1; cdr3_nt: TGTGCCAGCAGTGAACCCGGACAGGGGTGGATCTCATTCTTC; cdr3_aa: CASSEPGQGWISFF
j_call: TRBJ2-7; clone_size: NA; v_call: TRBV5-6; d_call: NA; cdr3_nt: TGTGCCAGCTACCCCCAGGGGTCCTACGAGCAGTACTTC; cdr3_aa: CASYPQGSYEQYF
j_call: TRBJ2-2; clone_size: NA; v_call: TRBV6-5; d_call: NA; cdr3_nt: TGTGCCAGCAGTTACATTTCTCTCGGAGCCGGGGAGCTGTTTTTT; cdr3_aa: CASSYISLGAGELFF
j_call: TRBJ1-1; clone_size: NA; v_call: TRBV29-1; d_call: NA; cdr3_nt: TGCAGCGGTGACCCTACAGCGAACACTGAAGCTTTCTTT; cdr3_aa: CSGDPTANTEAFF
j_call: TRBJ2-1; clone_size: NA; v_call: TRBV28; d_call: TRBD2; cdr3_nt: TGTGCCAGCAGTCCGAAGCGGTGGCGGGAGGGAGGCAATGAGCAGTTCTTC; cdr3_aa: CASSPKRWREGGNEQFF
j_call: TRBJ1-1; clone_size: NA; v_call: TRBV6-5; d_call: NA; cdr3_nt: TGTGCCAGCAGTTACTTGGGGGGAGGCACTGAAGCTTTCTTT; cdr3_aa: CASSYLGGGTEAFF
j_call: TRBJ2-5; clone_size: NA; v_call: TRBV27; d_call: NA; cdr3_nt: TGTGCCAGCGGTAGGGGGGAGACCCAGTACTTC; cdr3_aa: CASGRGETQYF
j_call: TRBJ2-6; clone_size: NA; v_call: TRBV30; d_call: TRBD1; cdr3_nt: TGTGCCTGGAGTGTCGGGACAGGGGATGGGGCCAACGTCCTGACTTTC; cdr3_aa: CAWSVGTGDGANVLTF